The clone carrying this TCR beta chain was recorded many times. The target antigen is unknown. A 10-nucleotide random UMI tagged transcripts in template-switch 5'RACE cDNA synthesis. TCRdb reprocessed the 5' RACE reads via MiXCR and lists one record per CDR3 protein. The sample holds tens of thousands of distinct CDR3 sequences; more than 5% are singletons and the top ten take about 0.5%. The sample originates from a study of neurological immune-mediated disorders. Whole-study findings and limits: Multiple sclerosis, the disease with the least TCR clonal expansion, fell below healthy controls, whereas HTLV-1-associated myelopathy showed the most.

Germline values: CDR1 MNHEY, CDR2 SMNVEV (reference sequence). The CDR3 consists of 13 residues. Trimming took 6 bases from V and 1 from J, leaving 10 bases between them. This TCR derives from a woman aged 40 to 50 in good health. The chain recombines TRBV27 with TRBJ2-7, with D tentatively TRBD2 (5 bases). The material sequenced was CD4+ T cells from blood. The CDR3 region is CASSHGESYEQYF. Written as DNA, the CDR3 is TGTGCCAGCAGCCACGGGGAGTCCTACGAGCAGTACTTC.